The 14 T cell receptor beta chains in this list originate from one sample, sequenced in a study of immune cell composition in non-small cell lung cancer. Normal lung was sampled as far from the tumour as possible, at least 3 cm. The assay was immunoSEQ multiplex PCR, and TCRdb's table has in-frame clones only and misses some. The sample shows approximately 940 clones, 76% of them seen only once. The sample taken for sequencing was non-adjacent lung tissue. These receptors originate from a human donor with non-small cell lung cancer.

The chain carries TRBV9 and TRBJ2-7; D ambiguous. Trimming removed 0 bases from V and 6 bases from J, with 16 bases in between. The length of the CDR3 is 15 residues. Germline lookup yields CDR1 SGDLS and CDR2 YYNGEE. CDR3 DNA sequence: TGTGCCAGCAGCGTAGCCTCGGGCCCTACGGGCGAGCAGTACTTC. Residues: CASSVASGPTGEQYF.

The V gene is TRBV6-1, the J gene TRBJ1-2, with 9 bases aligning to TRBD1. The CDR3 totals 15 residues. V lost 0 bases and J lost 6; bases outside the gene matches: 5. Per the germline V gene, CDR1 is MNHNS and CDR2 is SASEGT. The CDR3 spells CASSEAEGQGDGYTF. CDR3 bases: TGTGCCAGCAGTGAAGCCGAGGGACAGGGCGATGGCTACACCTTC.

The chain links TRBV5-4 to TRBJ2-1; TRBD2 matches 9 bases. The CDR3 totals 15 residues. V shed 4 bases, J shed 4 bases, and the junction held 6 bases outside the gene matches. Germline V gene lookup returns CDR1 SGHNT and CDR2 YYREEE (reference sequence). CDR3 bases: TGTGCCAGCAGCCCATTAGCGGGGGTGTACAATGAGCAGTTCTTC. Amino acid sequence: CASSPLAGVYNEQFF.

A single count supports this clone. The chain joins TRBV28 to TRBJ2-1; unclear D gene. Trimming shortened V by 2 bases and J by 8 bases, and 10 bases separated the two germline ends. Germline CDR1 reads MDHEN; CDR2 reads SYDVKM. The CDR3 runs to 13 residues. The CDR3 sequence is CASSLQILDEQFF. The CDR3 DNA reads as TGTGCCAGCAGTTTACAAATATTAGATGAGCAGTTCTTC.

This clone appeared a single time. The chain employs TRBV11-2 and TRBJ2-5, with 12 bases aligning to TRBD2. This CDR3 spans 14 amino acids. CDR1 SGHAT and CDR2 FQNNGV come from the germline V gene. V was pared by 5 bases and J by 5 bases, with 3 bases of the junction left unmatched. CDR3: CASSLAGGRETQYF. The CDR3, as DNA: TGTGCCAGCAGCCTAGCGGGGGGGCGGGAGACCCAGTACTTC.

There are a few counts of this clone. The chain joins TRBV28 to TRBJ2-7; 10 bases are shared with TRBD1. The CDR3 has 18 amino acids. Germline loops: CDR1 MDHEN, CDR2 SYDVKM. V was pared by 3 bases and J by 3 bases, with 14 bases of the junction left unmatched. The DNA for the CDR3 is TGTGCCAGCAGTTTTAATCTTCTGTCGGGACAGGGGAACTACGAGCAGTACTTC. Amino acid sequence: CASSFNLLSGQGNYEQYF.

The chain joins TRBV27 to TRBJ2-7; possible D gene TRBD2, 7 bases. The CDR3 is 14 residues long. Germline V gene data show CDR1 as MNHEY and CDR2 as SMNVEV (reference sequence). Trimming pared 7 bases from V and 2 bases from J, leaving 15 bases between. The CDR3 coding sequence is TGTGCCAGCAAGTTGGGAGGGGGTACCTACGAGCAGTACTTC. As protein: CASKLGGGTYEQYF.

The chain joins TRBV5-1 to TRBJ2-7, with no clear D. The V end lost 3 bases, the J end lost 5 bases, and 12 bases lay between the germline ends. In germline, CDR1 is SGHRS, CDR2 YFSETQ. The CDR3 length is 13 residues. This CDR3 is CASSSQDVHEQYF. In nucleotides, the CDR3 is TGCGCCAGCAGCTCCCAGGATGTCCACGAGCAGTACTTC.

The rearrangement joins TRBV19 to TRBJ2-1, with a possible D match to TRBD2 (6 bases). Looked up from germline, CDR1 is LNHDA and CDR2 is SQIVND (reference sequence). Trimming took off 8 bases at V and 7 bases at J, with 12 bases between the two ends. The CDR3 sequence is 12 residues long. The CDR3 protein is CASLDYQNEQFF. Here the CDR3 DNA reads TGTGCCAGTCTGGACTACCAGAATGAGCAGTTCTTC.

This chain uses TRBV14 with TRBJ1-1; 7 nucleotides agree with TRBD1. The V segment lost 7 bases and the J segment 0 bases; nucleotides outside the gene matches: 8. Germline CDR1 and CDR2: SGHDN and FVKESK. The CDR3 length is 15 residues. The CDR3 nucleotides read TGTGCCAGCACCTGGACAGGTGGTATGAACACTGAAGCTTTCTTT. This codes for CASTWTGGMNTEAFF.

This clone was seen a single time. The genes are TRBV10-2 and TRBJ1-1; weak D call: TRBD1 (6 bases). This CDR3 is 13 amino acids long. Trimming took 11 bases from V and 5 from J, leaving 18 bases between them. Germline V gives CDR1 WSHSY, CDR2 SAAADI. The CDR3 bases are TGCGCCCGACGGCGGGGGGCAGAGACTGAAGCTTTCTTT. Its translation is CARRRGAETEAFF.

V and J are TRBV6-1 and TRBJ2-7; D may be TRBD1 (5 bases). Germline CDR1 reads MNHNS; CDR2 reads SASEGT. Trimming cost V 2 bases and J 0 bases, with 8 bases left between them. The CDR3 extends over 14 amino acids. The CDR3 sequence: CASSEQGPSYEQYF. The CDR3 nucleotides read TGTGCCAGCAGTGAACAGGGCCCCTCCTACGAGCAGTACTTC.

This clone appeared a single time. The chain combines TRBV27 with TRBJ1-1; D gene ambiguous. In germline, CDR1 is MNHEY, CDR2 SMNVEV (reference sequence). The germline V and J ends were trimmed by 5 bases and 1 base, with 11 bases remaining between them. The length of the CDR3 is 14 residues. The CDR3 here is CASSGWASNTEAFF. The CDR3 DNA sequence: TGTGCCAGCAGTGGTTGGGCCTCGAACACTGAAGCTTTCTTT.

Remarks on this clone: A read error may produce the germline difference seen at one junction end. The rearrangement uses TRBV28 and TRBJ1-5; the match to TRBD1 covers 7 bases. The CDR3 covers 17 residues. Germline CDR1 reads MDHEN; CDR2 reads SYDVKM. CDR3 residues: CASSLFTGEFGNQPQHF. The CDR3 DNA is TGTGCCAGCAGCTTATTTACAGGGGAGTTCGGCAATCAGCCCCAGCATTTT.